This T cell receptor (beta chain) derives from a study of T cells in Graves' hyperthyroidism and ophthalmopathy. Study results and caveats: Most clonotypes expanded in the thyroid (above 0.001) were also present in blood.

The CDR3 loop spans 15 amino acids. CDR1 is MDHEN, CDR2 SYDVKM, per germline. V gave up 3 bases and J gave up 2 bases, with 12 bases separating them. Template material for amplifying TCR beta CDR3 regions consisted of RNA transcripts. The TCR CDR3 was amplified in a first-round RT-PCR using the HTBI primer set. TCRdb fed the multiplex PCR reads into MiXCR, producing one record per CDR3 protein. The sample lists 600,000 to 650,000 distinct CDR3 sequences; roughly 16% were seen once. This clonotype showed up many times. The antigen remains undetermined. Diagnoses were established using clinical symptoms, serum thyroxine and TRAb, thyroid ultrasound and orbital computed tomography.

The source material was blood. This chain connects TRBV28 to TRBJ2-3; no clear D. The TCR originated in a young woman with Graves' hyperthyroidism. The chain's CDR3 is CASSFYDTLTDTQYF. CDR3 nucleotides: TGTGCCAGCAGTTTTTATGATACCCTCACAGATACGCAGTATTTT.